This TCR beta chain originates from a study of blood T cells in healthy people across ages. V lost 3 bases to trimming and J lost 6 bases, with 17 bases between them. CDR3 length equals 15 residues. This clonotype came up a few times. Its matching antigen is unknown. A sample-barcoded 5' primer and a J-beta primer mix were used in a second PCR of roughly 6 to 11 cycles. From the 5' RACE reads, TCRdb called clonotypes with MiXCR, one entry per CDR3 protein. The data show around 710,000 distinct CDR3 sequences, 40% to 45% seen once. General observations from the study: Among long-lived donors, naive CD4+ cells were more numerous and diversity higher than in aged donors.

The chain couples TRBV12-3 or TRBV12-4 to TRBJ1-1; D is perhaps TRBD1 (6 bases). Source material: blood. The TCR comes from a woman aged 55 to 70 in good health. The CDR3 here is CASSFFLGAGSEAFF. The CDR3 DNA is TGTGCCAGCAGTTTCTTTTTGGGGGCGGGGTCTGAAGCTTTCTTT.